One and the same sample provided the 20 T cell receptor beta chains below, sequenced in a study of blood T cell repertoires in COVID-19. Sequencing was performed with immunoSEQ multiplex PCR; in TCRdb, only in-frame clones are kept and a portion is missing. In the table there are 90,000 to 100,000 clones, roughly nine tenths of which are singletons. The sample was peripheral blood. The receptors come from a woman between 55 and 75 years old with COVID-19, enrolled during active disease.

The CDR3 sequence: CASSGQLAGGRQYF. The CDR3 DNA follows: TGTGCCAGCAGCGGTCAACTAGCGGGGGGGCGCCAGTACTTC. The chain has TRBV9 and TRBJ2-5; 13 bases align to TRBD2. The CDR3 spans 14 residues. Losses at the gene ends were 3 bases for V and 10 bases for J; bases not matched to a gene: 6. CDR1 SGDLS and CDR2 YYNGEE come from the germline V gene. The full variable domain, rest sourced from reference TRBV9 and TRBJ2-5, is DSGVTQTPKHLITATGQRVTLRCSPRSGDLSVYWYQQSLDQGLQFLIQYYNGEERAKGNILERFSAQQFPDLHSELNLSSLELGDSALYFCASSGQLAGGRQYFGPGTRLLVL.

The chain joins TRBV19 to TRBJ1-1, with D possibly TRBD1 on 6 matching bases. The CDR3 has 15 residues. Germline loops: CDR1 LNHDA, CDR2 SQIVND (reference sequence). V shed 6 bases and J shed 4 bases, with 18 bases lying between them. The CDR3 loop is CASSHLTGLGTEAFF. CDR3 bases: TGTGCCAGTAGCCATCTCACAGGGTTGGGCACTGAAGCTTTCTTT.

This clone was detected once. CDR3 amino acids: CASDPGQRLSPLHF. The CDR3 nucleotides are TGTGCCAGCGATCCGGGACAGAGACTTTCACCCCTCCACTTT. V and J are TRBV2 and TRBJ1-6; TRBD1 matches at 7 bases. The length of the CDR3 is 14 residues. V lost 8 bases to trimming and J lost 9 bases; unmatched junction nucleotides: 10. CDR1 is SNHLY, CDR2 FYNNEI, per germline.

The chain combines TRBV9 with TRBJ1-3; D is possibly TRBD1 (5 bases). The ends were cut back, 0 bases at V and 0 bases at J, with 10 bases in the middle. The CDR3 length is 16 residues. CDR1 is SGDLS and CDR2 is YYNGEE in the germline V gene. As DNA, the CDR3 is TGTGCCAGCAGCGTAGCATCAGGGCACTCTGGAAACACCATATATTTT. Amino acids: CASSVASGHSGNTIYF.

This clone was observed once. V is TRBV19 and J is TRBJ1-1; 9 bases fit TRBD1. Germline V lookup: CDR1 LNHDA, CDR2 SQIVND (reference sequence). J lost 4 bases, V lost 6 bases, and 12 bases had no gene match. The CDR3 loop spans 16 amino acids. The CDR3 DNA reads as TGTGCCAGTAGACCCCAGCTACAGGGGGCGGGCACTGAAGCTTTCTTT. Amino acid sequence: CASRPQLQGAGTEAFF.

V gene TRBV6-5 combines with J gene TRBJ1-4, with 7 bases matching TRBD1. The CDR3 sequence is 15 residues long. Germline V CDR1 and CDR2: MNHEY, SVGAGI. Trimming removed 6 bases from V and 3 bases from J; junction bases left unmatched: 7. The CDR3 sequence is CASSDKGAANEKLFF. The CDR3 DNA follows: TGTGCCAGCAGCGATAAGGGGGCGGCTAATGAAAAACTGTTTTTT.

This clone has just a few counts. V gene TRBV7-6 combines with J gene TRBJ1-1; TRBD1 is a possible D gene (6 bases). The germline V gene encodes CDR1 SGHVS and CDR2 FNYEAQ. The length of the CDR3 is 15 residues. V was cut by 1 base and J by 5 bases, with 14 bases left in between. CDR3 bases: TGTGCCAGCAGCTTAGATCGCAGGGGACGGACTGAAGCTTTCTTT. Translation gives CASSLDRRGRTEAFF.

This clone showed up just a few times. This chain connects TRBV4-2 to TRBJ1-4; D is unclear. The CDR3 loop spans 18 amino acids. CDR1 and CDR2 from the germline V gene are LGHNA and YNFKEQ. V shed 0 bases and J shed 4 bases, with 18 bases lying between them. CDR3 residues: CASSQDLPAPASNEKLFF. The CDR3 DNA reads TGTGCCAGCAGCCAAGATCTCCCGGCCCCGGCTAGTAATGAAAAACTGTTTTTT.

This clone was seen only once. The gene calls are TRBV5-1 and TRBJ2-7; no definite D call. The V gene's germline CDR1 is SGHRS and CDR2 YFSETQ. The length of the CDR3 is 13 residues. The ends were cut back, 1 base at V and 2 bases at J, with 7 bases in the middle. The CDR3 DNA follows: TGCGCCAGCAGCTTGATTAGCCCCTACGAGCAGTACTTC. This translates into CASSLISPYEQYF.

The chain joins TRBV5-5 to TRBJ2-2; 7 bases map to TRBD1. The germline V gene encodes CDR1 SGHKS and CDR2 YYEKEE (reference sequence). The CDR3 has 14 amino acids. J lost 4 bases, V lost 4 bases, and 4 bases had no gene match. CDR3: CASSRSGGTGELFF. The CDR3, as DNA: TGTGCCAGCAGCAGATCAGGGGGCACCGGGGAGCTGTTTTTT.

The chain carries TRBV7-2 and TRBJ2-1, with 8 bases aligning to TRBD1. CDR1 is SGHTA and CDR2 is FQGNSA in the germline V gene. V trimming: 5 bases; J trimming: 4 bases; junction bases outside the gene matches: 7. The CDR3 runs 15 residues. DNA for the CDR3: TGTGCCAGCAGCGCAGACAGGGGACCTTACAATGAGCAGTTCTTC. This translates into CASSADRGPYNEQFF.

This clone was observed a handful of times. The chain links TRBV12-3 or TRBV12-4 to TRBJ2-5; no clear D gene. Trimming cost V 5 bases and J 4 bases, with 11 bases left between them. The CDR3 has 13 residues. The CDR3 sequence is CASSGPAPETQYF. In DNA, the CDR3 is TGTGCCAGCAGTGGGCCCGCCCCAGAGACCCAGTACTTC.

This clone was seen once. The rearrangement uses TRBV4-3 and TRBJ1-4; TRBD1 aligns across 7 bases. After removal of 1 base from V and 6 bases from J, the junction contained 2 bases not matched to a gene. The CDR3 is 14 amino acids. Germline loops: CDR1 LGHNA, CDR2 YSLEER. In DNA, the CDR3 is TGCGCCAGCAGCCAAGGGGACAGATATGAAAAACTGTTTTTT. As protein: CASSQGDRYEKLFF.

The chain joins TRBV24-1 to TRBJ1-2; 9 bases map to TRBD1. The CDR3 totals 14 residues. After removal of 4 bases from V and 10 bases from J, the junction contained 9 bases not matched to a gene. The germline CDR1 and CDR2 sequences are KGHDR and SFDVKD. In DNA, the CDR3 is TGTGCCACCAGTGACCCGGGACAGGGCTCTGTCTACACCTTC. Amino acid sequence: CATSDPGQGSVYTF.

This clone was seen more than once but under ten times. The chain recombines TRBV14 with TRBJ1-6; D unresolved. The CDR3 has 16 amino acids. Germline CDR1 reads SGHDN; CDR2 reads FVKESK. Between the trimmed V and J ends, which lost 0 bases and 3 bases, there was a span of 9 bases. CDR3 nucleotide sequence: TGTGCCAGCAGCCAAGAGTTGGCTTACTATAATTCACCCCTCCACTTT. Its protein product is CASSQELAYYNSPLHF.

V usage is TRBV6-5 and J usage is TRBJ1-2; the match to TRBD1 covers 7 bases. Germline V CDR1 and CDR2: MNHEY, SVGAGI. The CDR3 spans 14 residues. With V trimmed by 6 bases and J by 8 bases, 12 bases remained unmatched. This CDR3 is CASSFRQGDSGYTF. CDR3 coding DNA: TGTGCCAGCAGCTTCCGACAGGGTGATTCGGGCTACACCTTC.

V is TRBV6-5 and J is TRBJ2-3; 8 bases are a match to TRBD2. V lost 3 bases, J lost 6 bases, and 8 bases stayed unmatched. The CDR3 spans 15 residues. CDR1 is MNHEY and CDR2 is SVGAGI in the germline V gene. The CDR3 region is CASSYRTGGLDTQYF. For the CDR3, the DNA is TGTGCCAGCAGTTATCGAACGGGGGGGCTGGATACGCAGTATTTT.

The CDR3, as DNA: TGTGCCAGCAGACAGGGACAGGGGGCCTACGAGCAGTACTTC. Residues: CASRQGQGAYEQYF. This chain links TRBV6-5 with TRBJ2-7; TRBD1 matches at 11 bases. CDR3 length: 14 residues. Germline V CDR1 and CDR2: MNHEY, SVGAGI. The ends lost 6 bases at V and 2 bases at J; junction bases unmatched: 3.

This chain joins TRBV5-4 and TRBJ1-2; possibly TRBD1 for D (5 bases). CDR3 length: 15 amino acids. Trimming took off 0 bases at V and 7 bases at J, with 16 bases between the two ends. Germline V lookup: CDR1 SGHNT, CDR2 YYREEE (reference sequence). The CDR3 here is CASSLGWTQGIGYTF. The CDR3 bases are TGTGCCAGCAGCTTGGGTTGGACCCAGGGTATTGGCTACACCTTC.

This CDR3 reads CASSEAPGRRVSRGYTF. In nucleotides, the CDR3 is TGTGCCAGCAGTGAAGCGCCTGGGAGGAGGGTATCGCGGGGCTACACCTTC. V gene TRBV6-1 combines with J gene TRBJ1-2; D unresolved. The CDR3 loop spans 17 amino acids. Looked up from germline, CDR1 is MNHNS and CDR2 is SASEGT. The ends were cut back, 0 bases at V and 8 bases at J, with 22 bases in the middle.